The 17 T cell receptor beta chains presented below share a single source sample, sequenced in a study of OX40 agonist ivuxolimab in advanced cancers. Assay used: immunoSEQ multiplex PCR; TCRdb lists only in-frame clones, some missing. The data contain 90,000 to 100,000 clones, about 80% of them singletons. The sequenced sample was CD4+ or CD8+ T cells sorted from blood, obtained in a trial of the OX40 agonist ivuxolimab. These receptors all stem from an adult with an advanced solid tumor such as melanoma, head and neck, liver or kidney cancer.

The chain combines TRBV15 with TRBJ1-1; 9 bases fit TRBD1. Germline V gene sequence: CDR1 LNHNV, CDR2 YYDKDF (reference sequence). V lost 6 bases and J lost 3; bases outside the gene matches: 17. The length of the CDR3 is 18 residues. CDR3 DNA: TGTGCCACCAGGGGAATACAGGGGGCGCGCAGGGGGGACACTGAAGCTTTCTTT. Its translation: CATRGIQGARRGDTEAFF.

The V and J genes are TRBV29-1 and TRBJ1-3; 9 bases are shared with TRBD1. The CDR3 length is 13 residues. Germline V CDR1 and CDR2: SQVTM, ANQGSEA. Germline trimming cut 3 bases from V and 5 bases from J; bases unmatched to any gene: 2. In nucleotides, the CDR3 is TGCAGCGTTGAGGACAGGGGAAGAAACACCATATATTTT. It yields the protein CSVEDRGRNTIYF.

This clone has only one observation. V gene TRBV27 combines with J gene TRBJ2-1; no reliable D call. There are 15 residues in the CDR3. The V and J ends lost 3 bases and 5 bases respectively, with 14 bases between them. Germline V gene lookup returns CDR1 MNHEY and CDR2 SMNVEV (reference sequence). In DNA form, the CDR3 reads TGTGCCAGCAGTTTTAGGGCGATCCCAGACAATGAGCAGTTCTTC. Protein: CASSFRAIPDNEQFF.

This clone was observed a few times. Distinct nucleotide sequences in the sample also encode this CDR3. This chain links TRBV28 with TRBJ1-2, with 9 bases identical to TRBD1. The germline gives CDR1 MDHEN, CDR2 SYDVKM. The CDR3 totals 12 residues. V dropped 4 bases and J dropped 8; count of bases not matched to a gene: 2. The DNA of the CDR3 is TGTGCCAGCAGTTACAGGGGGCGAGGCTACACCTTC. Its protein is CASSYRGRGYTF.

The rearrangement links TRBV6-6 to TRBJ2-5; the match to TRBD1 covers 7 bases. CDR3 size: 16 residues. Trimming cost V 5 bases and J 4 bases; bases outside gene matches: 13. The germline V gene encodes CDR1 MNHNY and CDR2 SVGAGI (reference sequence). This chain's CDR3 is CASSRQTGKLAETQYF. The CDR3 DNA is TGTGCCAGCAGTCGGCAGACAGGGAAATTGGCAGAGACCCAGTACTTC.

The rearrangement joins TRBV5-1 to TRBJ2-6; no clear D gene. Trimming removed 1 base at V and 1 base at J, with 6 bases between. The CDR3 length is 15 residues. CDR1 and CDR2 from the germline V gene are SGHRS and YFSETQ. The CDR3 here is CASSLIESGANVLTF. CDR3 in DNA: TGCGCCAGCAGCTTGATAGAATCTGGGGCCAACGTCCTGACTTTC.

This rearrangement joins TRBV7-3 to TRBJ1-1, with D perhaps matching TRBD1 (6 bases). CDR3 length equals 14 residues. CDR1 SGHTA and CDR2 FQGTGA come from the germline V gene. V was shortened by 3 bases and J by 0 bases, with 8 bases between the two germline ends. CDR3 nucleotide sequence: TGTGCCAGCAGCTTGACAGGCCTGAACACTGAAGCTTTCTTT. Amino acids: CASSLTGLNTEAFF.

This clone was recorded once. V and J are TRBV18 and TRBJ1-5, with 7 bases matching TRBD1. In germline, CDR1 is KGHSH, CDR2 LQKENI. Losses at the gene ends were 4 bases for V and 2 bases for J; bases not matched to a gene: 8. The CDR3 covers 16 residues. The CDR3 bases are TGTGCCAGCTCACAAGGACAGGCTGGGGGCAATCAGCCCCAGCATTTT. This codes for CASSQGQAGGNQPQHF.

This chain joins TRBV18 and TRBJ1-1; D is perhaps TRBD1 (5 bases). Trimming shortened V by 1 base and J by 4 bases, and 22 bases separated the two germline ends. The CDR3 totals 18 residues. Germline V gene sequence: CDR1 KGHSH, CDR2 LQKENI. CDR3 nucleotides: TGTGCCAGCTCACCACGGGCAGGTCGGTCGGGGGGAGGCACTGAAGCTTTCTTT. This codes for CASSPRAGRSGGGTEAFF.

The gene calls are TRBV28 and TRBJ2-7; D perhaps matches TRBD1 (6 bases). V was trimmed by 5 bases and J by 1 base, leaving 18 bases between them. CDR3 length equals 16 residues. Germline-derived CDR1 and CDR2 are MDHEN and SYDVKM. CDR3 sequence (DNA): TGTGCCAGCAGTAGTGTCGGGACAAGCCTTTCCTACGAGCAGTACTTC. This sequence encodes CASSSVGTSLSYEQYF.

This clone was observed a handful of times. The gene calls are TRBV28 and TRBJ1-2; 7 bases are shared with TRBD1. Germline V lookup: CDR1 MDHEN, CDR2 SYDVKM. With 4 bases clipped from V and 6 bases from J, the junction kept 5 bases outside the gene matches. This CDR3 contains 13 residues. The DNA for the CDR3 is TGTGCCAGCAGTTCGACAGGGTTAAATGGCTACACCTTC. This translates into CASSSTGLNGYTF.

This clone was counted only a few times. V usage is TRBV7-6 and J usage is TRBJ2-3; 9 bases agree with TRBD2. Trimming took 5 bases from V and 3 from J; bases not matched to a gene: 9. The CDR3 contains 16 residues. Germline CDR1 is SGHVS and CDR2 is FNYEAQ. DNA of the CDR3: TGTGCCAGCAGCAAAATGGTAGCGGGAGTGACAGATACGCAGTATTTT. This translates into CASSKMVAGVTDTQYF.

V is TRBV11-3 and J is TRBJ2-2; possibly TRBD2 for D (7 bases). The CDR3 spans 15 residues. Germline V gives CDR1 SGHNT, CDR2 YENEEA. V was clipped by 8 bases and J by 3 bases, with 16 bases between them. In DNA, the CDR3 is TGTGCCAGCTCCCCCGGGGGGCGCGACACCGGGGAGCTGTTTTTT. Translation: CASSPGGRDTGELFF.

This chain joins TRBV6-1 and TRBJ1-3; no firm D call. The germline V and J ends were trimmed by 0 bases and 4 bases, with 10 bases remaining between them. This CDR3 is built from 15 residues. From germline, CDR1 is MNHNS and CDR2 SASEGT. In DNA form, the CDR3 reads TGTGCCAGCAGTGAAGCCTGGGCGGCGGGAAACACCATATATTTT. Protein: CASSEAWAAGNTIYF.

This clone has a single count. CDR3 amino acids: CASSQDGASGSRNEQFF. In DNA, the CDR3 is TGCGCCAGCAGCCAAGATGGGGCTAGCGGGAGTAGGAATGAGCAGTTCTTC. The chain uses TRBV4-3 and TRBJ2-1; 10 bases line up with TRBD2. The length of the CDR3 is 17 residues. Unmatched junction bases numbered 9, after V lost 0 bases and J lost 7 bases. Germline-derived CDR1 and CDR2 are LGHNA and YSLEER.

This clone occurred a few times. The chain uses TRBV19 and TRBJ1-4; D ambiguous. V was clipped by 5 bases and J by 8 bases, with 12 bases between them. Per germline, CDR1 LNHDA and CDR2 SQIVND (reference sequence). The CDR3 sequence is 13 residues long. CDR3 residues: CASSRSLEEKLFF. In DNA, the CDR3 is TGTGCCAGTAGTCGAAGCTTAGAGGAAAAACTGTTTTTT.

The rearrangement joins TRBV5-1 to TRBJ2-2; 7 bases are a match to TRBD2. Trimming removed 8 bases from V and 3 bases from J; junction bases left unmatched: 13. Germline CDR1 and CDR2: SGHRS and YFSETQ. CDR3 length: 16 amino acids. The CDR3 loop is CASQSGTNAYTGELFF. The CDR3 bases are TGCGCCAGTCAATCCGGGACTAACGCTTACACCGGGGAGCTGTTTTTT.